These 10 T cell receptor beta chains originate from one sample sequenced in a study of shared clonotypes between healthy human individuals. Produced via immunoSEQ multiplex PCR; TCRdb's table is partial and in-frame only. Here the sample spans over 850,000 clones, 75% to 80% being singletons. Sequences were obtained from memory CD4+ T cells from PBMCs. Subset specified: CD45RA-negative fraction. The receptors derive from a man between 18 and 29 years old in good health. Some clones in this sample may be carry-over from other donors' samples.

The chain couples TRBV29-1 to TRBJ1-2; D gene unclear. Germline V CDR1 and CDR2: SQVTM, ANQGSEA. V was shortened by 0 bases and J by 6 bases, with 11 bases between the two germline ends. This CDR3 has 13 amino acids. The CDR3 nucleotides read TGCAGCGTTGAAGATGACAACCGCGATGGCTACACCTTC. The encoded protein is CSVEDDNRDGYTF.

The V and J genes are TRBV30 and TRBJ1-2; D perhaps matches TRBD1 (5 bases). Per the germline V gene, CDR1 is GTSNPN and CDR2 is SVGIG (reference sequence). V gave up 2 bases and J gave up 4 bases, with 17 bases separating them. CDR3 size: 15 residues. Here the CDR3 reads CAWSTAWDRRYGYTF. DNA for the CDR3: TGTGCCTGGAGTACCGCGTGGGACCGCCGCTATGGCTACACCTTC.

The gene calls are TRBV5-1 and TRBJ1-1, with 10 bases matching TRBD1. Germline lookup yields CDR1 SGHRS and CDR2 YFSETQ. After removal of 4 bases from V and 4 bases from J, the junction contained 7 bases not matched to a gene. The CDR3 runs to 15 residues. The CDR3 sequence: CASSDTGTGVTEAFF. For the CDR3, the DNA is TGCGCCAGCAGCGACACCGGGACAGGGGTCACTGAAGCTTTCTTT.

This rearrangement joins TRBV30 to TRBJ2-5, with 7 bases identical to TRBD1. The V gene end was trimmed by 5 bases and the J gene end by 1 base; junction bases not matched to a gene: 7. The CDR3 has 14 amino acids. The germline V gene encodes CDR1 GTSNPN and CDR2 SVGIG (reference sequence). Written as DNA, the CDR3 is TGTGCCTGGGCAGGGGGTCGGGGCCAAGAGACCCAGTACTTC. Translated, it gives CAWAGGRGQETQYF.

The chain joins TRBV7-2 to TRBJ2-2; TRBD2 agrees at 7 bases. Germline V CDR1 and CDR2: SGHTA, FQGNSA. The CDR3 is 13 residues long. J lost 7 bases, V lost 5 bases, and 4 bases had no gene match. In nucleotides, the CDR3 is TGTGCCAGCAGCCCCACGGGGGGCGGGGAGCTGTTTTTT. It yields the protein CASSPTGGGELFF.

The chain carries TRBV15 and TRBJ1-5; the D is unclear. V was pared by 1 base and J by 4 bases, with 5 bases between. The CDR3 sequence is 13 residues long. Germline V gene data show CDR1 as LNHNV and CDR2 as YYDKDF (reference sequence). The CDR3 spells CATSRGQNQPQHF. The CDR3 DNA follows: TGTGCCACCAGCAGAGGGCAGAATCAGCCCCAGCATTTT. Drawing the rest from reference TRBV15 and TRBJ1-5, the complete variable domain is DAMVIQNPRYQVTQFGKPVTLSCSQTLNHNVMYWYQQKSSQAPKLLFHYYDKDFNNEADTPDNFQSRRPNTSFCFLDIRSPGLGDTAMYLCATSRGQNQPQHFGDGTRLSIL.

This clone showed up just a few times. The genes are TRBV5-4 and TRBJ1-5, with unresolved D. Trimming removed 2 bases at V and 3 bases at J, with 12 bases between. The length of the CDR3 is 15 residues. CDR1 and CDR2 from the germline V gene are SGHNT and YYREEE (reference sequence). CDR3 coding DNA: TGTGCCAGCAGCTTAGGAGGTGCAGCCAATCAGCCCCAGCATTTT. Translating it yields CASSLGGAANQPQHF.

The V gene is TRBV4-1, the J gene TRBJ2-2; TRBD1 matches 7 bases. Germline values: CDR1 MGHRA, CDR2 YSYEKL. The trim removed 4 bases at V and 7 bases at J, leaving 12 bases unmatched. CDR3 size: 16 residues. Here the CDR3 DNA reads TGCGCCAGCAGCCCCCCGACAGGGACGTTGCGCGGGGAGCTGTTTTTT. Protein product: CASSPPTGTLRGELFF.

This clone has just a few counts. Other DNA sequences in this sample translate to the same CDR3. This sequence joins TRBV28 and TRBJ1-1; possibly TRBD1 for D (5 bases). This CDR3 has 13 residues. Deletions cut 7 bases from V and 3 bases from J, with 12 bases between. CDR1 is MDHEN, CDR2 SYDVKM, per germline. For the CDR3, the DNA is TGTGCCAGCAAGACTGGGGCTGACACTGAAGCTTTCTTT. This translates into CASKTGADTEAFF.

This clone was detected only once. CDR3 sequence reads: CATREGIYNEQFF. Here the CDR3 DNA reads TGTGCCACGAGGGAGGGGATTTACAATGAGCAGTTCTTC. The chain has TRBV19 and TRBJ2-1; 7 nucleotides match TRBD2. Looked up from germline, CDR1 is LNHDA and CDR2 is SQIVND (reference sequence). Trimming at V came to 10 bases and at J to 4 bases, leaving 7 bases not matched to a gene. There are 13 residues in the CDR3. Full variable domain (rest looked up from reference TRBV19 and TRBJ2-1): DGGITQSPKYLFRKEGQNVTLSCEQNLNHDAMYWYRQDPGQGLRLIYYSQIVNDFQKGDIAEGYSVSREKKESFPLTVTSAQKNPTAFYLCATREGIYNEQFFGPGTRLTVL.